The rows below give T cell receptor beta chains drawn from one sample of a study of cytomegalovirus exposure and HLA in healthy donors. Profiling relied on immunoSEQ multiplex PCR, and the TCRdb table lists in-frame clones only, not all of them. The table has about 140,000 clones, around 90% seen once; the top ten hold roughly 0.5%. The sample consisted of PBMCs. Receptors were obtained from a woman in her thirties or forties in good health and CMV-seronegative. Both conserved end residues are part of each CDR3. Fields, in order: D gene, clone size, V gene, J gene, CDR3 DNA, CDR3 protein. The D gene is left open where the match is weak. Clone size is not always given. Where it is, it says once, few, many or a class for expanded clones.

TRBD1	-	TRBV19	TRBJ1-5	TGTGCCAGTAGTAGACGGACAGGGGCCCTCAATCAGCCCCAGCATTTT	CASSRRTGALNQPQHF
-	-	TRBV28	TRBJ2-3	TGTGCCAGCAACAAGATAATCCCTAGCACAGATACGCAGTATTTT	CASNKIIPSTDTQYF
TRBD1	-	TRBV2	TRBJ1-5	TGTGCCAGCAGCGGACAGGTTGAGCAGCCCCAGCATTTT	CASSGQVEQPQHF
-	-	TRBV28	TRBJ1-4	TGTGCCAGCAGCTTGGACTTGATTTTCGCAACTAATGAAAAACTGTTTTTT	CASSLDLIFATNEKLFF
-	-	TRBV5-1	TRBJ2-3	TGCGCCAGCAGCTTGGATCTAGGGGGAGAAGATACGCAGTATTTT	CASSLDLGGEDTQYF
-	-	TRBV5-1	TRBJ2-7	TGCGCCAGCAGCTTGGGTCCGGAGCTGAATTACGAGCAGTACTTC	CASSLGPELNYEQYF
-	-	TRBV7-9	TRBJ2-1	TGTTCCAGCAGCCCCAGACTAGCAGGGGCCTACAATGAGCAGTTCTTC	CSSSPRLAGAYNEQFF
-	-	TRBV19	TRBJ2-7	TGTGCCAGTAGCCCCGACAATTACGAGCAGTACTTC	CASSPDNYEQYF
-	-	TRBV7-9	TRBJ2-5	TGTGCCAGCAGCTTAGCGGCGGGCCAAGAGACCCAGTACTTC	CASSLAAGQETQYF
-	once	TRBV6-1	TRBJ2-2	TGTGCCAGCAAAGGGGTCACCGGGGAGCTGTTTTTT	CASKGVTGELFF
TRBD2	-	TRBV2	TRBJ2-3	TGTGCCAGCAGTGAAAGGCTAGCGGACCCCCGAGACACAGATACGCAGTATTTT	CASSERLADPRDTDTQYF
-	-	TRBV11-3	TRBJ1-2	TGTGCCAGCAGCTTAGACAGTATGTATGGCTACACCTTC	CASSLDSMYGYTF
-	-	TRBV27	TRBJ1-5	TGTGCCAGCAGTTCTATGGTTGACAGCCAATATAGCAATCAGCCCCAGCATTTT	CASSSMVDSQYSNQPQHF
TRBD1	-	TRBV18	TRBJ1-1	TGTGCCAGCTCACCGAACCCAGGGGGCTCCACTGAAGCTTTCTTT	CASSPNPGGSTEAFF
TRBD2	-	TRBV10-2	TRBJ2-7	TGCGCCAGCAGTGATGGCGGGAGGGCCCTTCCCTACGAGCAGTACTTC	CASSDGGRALPYEQYF
TRBD2	once	TRBV30	TRBJ2-5	TGTGCCGCTGGAGCCCTAGCGGGAGAGACCCAGTACTTC	CAAGALAGETQYF
TRBD2	-	TRBV7-9	TRBJ2-3	TGTGCCAGCAGCCCCCGGGAGGCCGGAGCAGATACGCAGTATTTT	CASSPREAGADTQYF
TRBD1	-	TRBV4-1	TRBJ1-1	TGCGCCAGCAGTTCTCCGGGACAGGCTAGACCGAATGAAGCTTTCTTT	CASSSPGQARPNEAFF
-	-	TRBV5-1	TRBJ2-7	TGCGCCAGCAGCTTAGGACAGCTCTACGAGCAGTACTTC	CASSLGQLYEQYF
-	-	TRBV5-8	TRBJ2-7	TGTGCCAGCAGGCTCAGGGGGGCGGGGGAGCAGTACTTC	CASRLRGAGEQYF
TRBD2	-	TRBV2	TRBJ2-3	TGTGCCAGCAGAGCCCTAGCGGGAAGCACAGATACGCAGTATTTT	CASRALAGSTDTQYF
-	-	TRBV19	TRBJ2-1	TGTGCCAGTAGTAGCGGACACTACAATGAGCAGTTCTTC	CASSSGHYNEQFF
-	once	TRBV7-2	TRBJ1-5	TGTGCCAGCAGCTTAGGACAGGCAAGCAATCAGCCCCAGCATTTT	CASSLGQASNQPQHF
-	-	TRBV5-6	TRBJ2-5	TGTGCCAGCAGCTTGGGGGTGCGAGGGAGGTATGACGAGACCCAGTACTTC	CASSLGVRGRYDETQYF
TRBD2	-	TRBV28	TRBJ2-7	TGTGCCAGCAGTTTCTCGACTAGCGGGCCTCGGCAGTACTTC	CASSFSTSGPRQYF
-	-	TRBV27	TRBJ2-3	TGTGCCAGCAGTTCCACCGGACACAGCACAGATACGCAGTATTTT	CASSSTGHSTDTQYF
-	-	TRBV6-5	TRBJ2-7	TGTGCCAGCAGAGAAGCTGGGAGCGACGAGCAGTACTTC	CASREAGSDEQYF
-	-	TRBV5-6	TRBJ2-4	TGTGCCAGCAGCCCAAGGGGACACATAGCCAAAAACATTCAGTACTTC	CASSPRGHIAKNIQYF
TRBD2	-	TRBV15	TRBJ2-2	TGTGCCACCGACGGAGGACTAGCGGGAGGAGCCGGGGAGCTGTTTTTT	CATDGGLAGGAGELFF
-	-	TRBV29-1	TRBJ1-1	TGCAGCGCCGAGGCGAACACTGAAGCTTTCTTT	CSAEANTEAFF
TRBD2	-	TRBV7-9	TRBJ2-1	TGTGCCAGCAGCCCCCCGGGGGGCTACAATGAGCAGTTCTTC	CASSPPGGYNEQFF
-	once	TRBV20-1	TRBJ1-4	TGCAGTGCTAGAGATATCGAAAAACTGTTTTTT	CSARDIEKLFF
-	few	TRBV6-5	TRBJ1-2	TGTGCCAGCAGTTACTCGGTACAGGGTGGCTATGGCTACACCTTC	CASSYSVQGGYGYTF
TRBD2	-	TRBV30	TRBJ2-7	TGTGCCTGGAGTCCGGGAGGGACTAGCTACGAGCAGTACTTC	CAWSPGGTSYEQYF
TRBD2	-	TRBV10-3	TRBJ2-1	TGTGCCATCAGTCCTAAAATGACTAGCGGGGGTAATGAGCAGTTCTTC	CAISPKMTSGGNEQFF
-	-	TRBV7-9	TRBJ2-5	TGTGCCAGCAGCCGACAGCAAGAGACCCAGTACTTC	CASSRQQETQYF
-	-	TRBV30	TRBJ1-1	TGTGCCTGGAGTGTAGGGGCGAACACTGAAGCTTTCTTT	CAWSVGANTEAFF
-	-	TRBV7-3	TRBJ2-7	TGTGCCAGCAGCCCGGGACTGGCACGGGAGCAGTACTTC	CASSPGLAREQYF
TRBD2	-	TRBV27	TRBJ2-3	TGTGCCAGCAGTTTTCGGCCAGGGACTACGACAGATACGCAGTATTTT	CASSFRPGTTTDTQYF
-	-	TRBV7-5	TRBJ2-2	TGTGTCAGAAGCTTAAGATCTCGGACAGGGGAGGGCGGGGAGCTGTTTTTT	CVRSLRSRTGEGGELFF
-	-	TRBV6-1	TRBJ1-4	TGTGCCAGCAGTGCCGGACAAGCCAATGAAAAACTGTTTTTT	CASSAGQANEKLFF
TRBD2	-	TRBV28	TRBJ2-7	TGTGCCCTCCAAGCGGGAGGGCCCGTGGGGGAGCAGTACTTC	CALQAGGPVGEQYF
-	-	TRBV7-9	TRBJ1-6	TGTTCCAGCAGCTTAACGCCAGGAGGATATAATTCACCCCTCCACTTT	CSSSLTPGGYNSPLHF
TRBD1	-	TRBV9	TRBJ1-6	TGTGCCAGCAGCGTCGGACAGGGGAGGTCCTATAATTCACCCCTCCACTTT	CASSVGQGRSYNSPLHF
TRBD2	-	TRBV7-9	TRBJ2-2	TGTTCCAGCAGCCCGGGTCTAGCGGGAGTCGGCGGGGAGCTGTTTTTT	CSSSPGLAGVGGELFF
TRBD2	-	TRBV7-3	TRBJ2-7	TGTGCCAGCAGCTTTTCGGGAGGCGCCTACGAGCAGTACTTC	CASSFSGGAYEQYF
TRBD1	-	TRBV5-1	TRBJ1-4	TGCGCCAGCAGGGGTGGGACAGGGGGCCATAAGGAAAAACTGTTTTTT	CASRGGTGGHKEKLFF
TRBD1	-	TRBV11-2	TRBJ2-7	TGTGCCAGCAGCTTCTCACAGGGGACCTACGAGCAGTACTTC	CASSFSQGTYEQYF
TRBD2	-	TRBV9	TRBJ2-3	TGTGCCAGCAGCGTTGAGACTAGCGTGATCCGCACAGATACGCAGTATTTT	CASSVETSVIRTDTQYF
TRBD2	-	TRBV9	TRBJ2-1	TGTGCCAGCAGCGACAGCGGGAGCTCCTACAATGAGCAGTTCTTC	CASSDSGSSYNEQFF